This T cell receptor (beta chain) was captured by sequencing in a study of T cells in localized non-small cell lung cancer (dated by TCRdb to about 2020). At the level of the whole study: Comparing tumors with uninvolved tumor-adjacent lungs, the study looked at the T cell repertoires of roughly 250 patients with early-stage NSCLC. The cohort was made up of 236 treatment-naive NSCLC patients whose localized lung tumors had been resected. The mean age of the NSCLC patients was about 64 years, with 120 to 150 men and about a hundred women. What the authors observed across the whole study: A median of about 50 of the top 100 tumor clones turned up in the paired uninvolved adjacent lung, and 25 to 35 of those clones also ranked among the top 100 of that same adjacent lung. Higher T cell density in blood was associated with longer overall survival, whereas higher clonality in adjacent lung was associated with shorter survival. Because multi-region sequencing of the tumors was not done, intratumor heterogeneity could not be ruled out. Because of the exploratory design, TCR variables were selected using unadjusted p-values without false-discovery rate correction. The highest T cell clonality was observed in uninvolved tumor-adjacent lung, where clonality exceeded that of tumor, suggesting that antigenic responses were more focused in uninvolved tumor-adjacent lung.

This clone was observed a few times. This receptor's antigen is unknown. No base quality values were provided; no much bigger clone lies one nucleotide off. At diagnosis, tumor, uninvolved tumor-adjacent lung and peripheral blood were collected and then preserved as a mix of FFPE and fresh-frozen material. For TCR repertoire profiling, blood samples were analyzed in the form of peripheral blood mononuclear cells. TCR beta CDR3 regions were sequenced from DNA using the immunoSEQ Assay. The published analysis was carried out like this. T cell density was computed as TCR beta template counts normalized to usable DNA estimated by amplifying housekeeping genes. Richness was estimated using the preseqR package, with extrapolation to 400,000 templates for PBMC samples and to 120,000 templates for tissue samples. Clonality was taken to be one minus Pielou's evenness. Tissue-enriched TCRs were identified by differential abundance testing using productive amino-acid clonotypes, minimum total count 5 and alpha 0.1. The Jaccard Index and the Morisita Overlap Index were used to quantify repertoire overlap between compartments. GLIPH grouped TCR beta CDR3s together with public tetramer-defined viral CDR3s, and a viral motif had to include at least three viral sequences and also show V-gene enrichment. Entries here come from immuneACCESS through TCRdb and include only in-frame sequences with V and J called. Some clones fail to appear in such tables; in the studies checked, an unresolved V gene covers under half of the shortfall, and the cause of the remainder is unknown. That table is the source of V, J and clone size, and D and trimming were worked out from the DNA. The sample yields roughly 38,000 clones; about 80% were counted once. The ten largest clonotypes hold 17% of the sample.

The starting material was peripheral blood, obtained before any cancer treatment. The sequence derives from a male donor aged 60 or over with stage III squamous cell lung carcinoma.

The nucleotide sequence reads as follows: TGTGCCAGCTCACCACCGCGAGGGACCGGGGAGCTGTTTTTT. It specifies CASSPPRGTGELFF. Recombination connected TRBV18 to TRBJ2-2; perhaps TRBD2 is the D gene, with 5 bases matching. From its cysteine to its phenylalanine, the CDR3 spans 14 amino acids. Only the CDR3 portion is preserved as DNA: 42 bases, with reading frame beginning at the first base. At the junction V is shortened by 0 bases and J by 5 bases, with 7 bases in between. The germline V gene yields KGHSH for CDR1 and LQKENI for CDR2.